The present T cell receptor (beta chain) was sequenced within a study of cytomegalovirus exposure and HLA in healthy donors. Some clones are missing from TCRdb's copy, which holds only in-frame ones; the method was immunoSEQ multiplex PCR. This sample carries about 360,000 clones, 86% of them seen once, and the ten largest clones take roughly 0.8%. The V gene's germline CDR1 is MNHNY and CDR2 SVGAGI (reference sequence). Trimming stripped 2 bases from V and 4 bases from J, with 14 bases between. The CDR3 spans 15 residues. The sequence was obtained from a woman younger than 30 in good health and CMV-seronegative. The chain combines TRBV6-6 with TRBJ1-1; TRBD1 is a possible D gene (5 bases). The material sequenced was PBMCs. The CDR3 loop reads CASSYQGLSGTEAFF. For the CDR3, the DNA is TGTGCCAGCAGTTACCAGGGCCTTAGTGGCACTGAAGCTTTCTTT.